The present TCR beta chain was sequenced within a study of blood T cell repertoires in COVID-19. Sequencing used immunoSEQ multiplex PCR; TCRdb keeps in-frame clones, though not all of them. The top ten hold about 11% of the sample, which has about 120,000 clones, about 85% seen once. Per the germline V gene, CDR1 is SGHKS and CDR2 is YYEKEE (reference sequence). This CDR3 contains 15 residues. V lost 4 bases and J 5 bases, leaving 16 bases between the germline ends. The TCR comes from a man older than 75 with acute or convalescent COVID-19. This chain links TRBV5-5 with TRBJ2-1; perhaps TRBD2 as D (6 bases). What was sequenced was peripheral blood. The CDR3 spells CASSVAGRPDNEQFF. In DNA, the CDR3 is TGTGCCAGCAGCGTAGCTGGGAGGCCTGACAATGAGCAGTTCTTC.